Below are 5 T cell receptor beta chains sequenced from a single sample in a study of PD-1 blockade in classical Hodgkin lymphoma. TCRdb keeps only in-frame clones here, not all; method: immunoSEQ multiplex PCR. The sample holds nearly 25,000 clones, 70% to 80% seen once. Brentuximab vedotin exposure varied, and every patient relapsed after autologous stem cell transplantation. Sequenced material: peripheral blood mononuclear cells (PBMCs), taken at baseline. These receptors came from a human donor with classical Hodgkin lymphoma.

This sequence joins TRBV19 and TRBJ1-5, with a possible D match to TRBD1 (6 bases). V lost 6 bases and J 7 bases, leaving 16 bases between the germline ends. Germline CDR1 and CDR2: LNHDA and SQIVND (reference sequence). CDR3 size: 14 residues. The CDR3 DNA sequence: TGTGCCAGTAGGGTAGACAGGAGCCCACAGCCCCAGCATTTT. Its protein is CASRVDRSPQPQHF.

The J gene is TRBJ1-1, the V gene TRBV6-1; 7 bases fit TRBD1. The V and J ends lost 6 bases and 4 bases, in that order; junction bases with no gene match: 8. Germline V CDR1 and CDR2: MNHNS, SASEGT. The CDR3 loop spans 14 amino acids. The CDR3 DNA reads TGTGCCAGCAGGGGAAGGGACAGAGGCACTGAAGCTTTCTTT. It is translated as CASRGRDRGTEAFF.

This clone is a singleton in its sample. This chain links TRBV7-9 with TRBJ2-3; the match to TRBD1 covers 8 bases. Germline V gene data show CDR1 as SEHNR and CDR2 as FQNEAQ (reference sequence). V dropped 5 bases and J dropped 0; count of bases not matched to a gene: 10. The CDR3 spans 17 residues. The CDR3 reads CASSPVGQGPSTDTQYF. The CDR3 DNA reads TGTGCCAGCAGCCCCGTCGGACAGGGCCCTAGCACAGATACGCAGTATTTT. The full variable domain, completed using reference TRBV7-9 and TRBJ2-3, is DTGVSQNPRHKITKRGQNVTFRCDPISEHNRLYWYRQTLGQGPEFLTYFQNEAQLEKSRLLSDRFSAERPKGSFSTLEIQRTEQGDSAMYLCASSPVGQGPSTDTQYFGPGTRLTVL.

CDR3 in DNA: TGCGCCAGCAGCCAAACAGGCACAGATACGCAGTATTTT. Translated: CASSQTGTDTQYF. This chain joins TRBV4-3 and TRBJ2-3; D is undetermined. The CDR3 extends over 13 amino acids. Germline V gene data show CDR1 as LGHNA and CDR2 as YSLEER. With 2 bases removed from V and 1 base from J, the gap between germline ends came to 4 bases.

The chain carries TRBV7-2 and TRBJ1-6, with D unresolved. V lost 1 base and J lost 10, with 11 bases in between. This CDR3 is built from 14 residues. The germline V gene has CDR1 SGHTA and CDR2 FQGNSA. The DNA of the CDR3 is TGTGCCAGCAGCTTAGAGTCCTCCGTCTCACCCCTCCACTTT. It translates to CASSLESSVSPLHF.